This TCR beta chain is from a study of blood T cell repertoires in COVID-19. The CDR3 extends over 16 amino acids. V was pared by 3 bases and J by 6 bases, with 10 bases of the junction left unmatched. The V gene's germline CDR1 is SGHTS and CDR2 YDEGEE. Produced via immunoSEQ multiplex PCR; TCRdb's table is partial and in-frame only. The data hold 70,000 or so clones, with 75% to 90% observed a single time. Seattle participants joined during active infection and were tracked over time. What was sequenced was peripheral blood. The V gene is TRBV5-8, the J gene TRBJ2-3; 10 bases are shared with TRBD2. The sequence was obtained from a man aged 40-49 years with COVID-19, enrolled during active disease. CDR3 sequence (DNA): TGTGCCAGCAGCTCGCCCAGAAGCGGGGGGGCCGATACGCAGTATTTT. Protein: CASSSPRSGGADTQYF.